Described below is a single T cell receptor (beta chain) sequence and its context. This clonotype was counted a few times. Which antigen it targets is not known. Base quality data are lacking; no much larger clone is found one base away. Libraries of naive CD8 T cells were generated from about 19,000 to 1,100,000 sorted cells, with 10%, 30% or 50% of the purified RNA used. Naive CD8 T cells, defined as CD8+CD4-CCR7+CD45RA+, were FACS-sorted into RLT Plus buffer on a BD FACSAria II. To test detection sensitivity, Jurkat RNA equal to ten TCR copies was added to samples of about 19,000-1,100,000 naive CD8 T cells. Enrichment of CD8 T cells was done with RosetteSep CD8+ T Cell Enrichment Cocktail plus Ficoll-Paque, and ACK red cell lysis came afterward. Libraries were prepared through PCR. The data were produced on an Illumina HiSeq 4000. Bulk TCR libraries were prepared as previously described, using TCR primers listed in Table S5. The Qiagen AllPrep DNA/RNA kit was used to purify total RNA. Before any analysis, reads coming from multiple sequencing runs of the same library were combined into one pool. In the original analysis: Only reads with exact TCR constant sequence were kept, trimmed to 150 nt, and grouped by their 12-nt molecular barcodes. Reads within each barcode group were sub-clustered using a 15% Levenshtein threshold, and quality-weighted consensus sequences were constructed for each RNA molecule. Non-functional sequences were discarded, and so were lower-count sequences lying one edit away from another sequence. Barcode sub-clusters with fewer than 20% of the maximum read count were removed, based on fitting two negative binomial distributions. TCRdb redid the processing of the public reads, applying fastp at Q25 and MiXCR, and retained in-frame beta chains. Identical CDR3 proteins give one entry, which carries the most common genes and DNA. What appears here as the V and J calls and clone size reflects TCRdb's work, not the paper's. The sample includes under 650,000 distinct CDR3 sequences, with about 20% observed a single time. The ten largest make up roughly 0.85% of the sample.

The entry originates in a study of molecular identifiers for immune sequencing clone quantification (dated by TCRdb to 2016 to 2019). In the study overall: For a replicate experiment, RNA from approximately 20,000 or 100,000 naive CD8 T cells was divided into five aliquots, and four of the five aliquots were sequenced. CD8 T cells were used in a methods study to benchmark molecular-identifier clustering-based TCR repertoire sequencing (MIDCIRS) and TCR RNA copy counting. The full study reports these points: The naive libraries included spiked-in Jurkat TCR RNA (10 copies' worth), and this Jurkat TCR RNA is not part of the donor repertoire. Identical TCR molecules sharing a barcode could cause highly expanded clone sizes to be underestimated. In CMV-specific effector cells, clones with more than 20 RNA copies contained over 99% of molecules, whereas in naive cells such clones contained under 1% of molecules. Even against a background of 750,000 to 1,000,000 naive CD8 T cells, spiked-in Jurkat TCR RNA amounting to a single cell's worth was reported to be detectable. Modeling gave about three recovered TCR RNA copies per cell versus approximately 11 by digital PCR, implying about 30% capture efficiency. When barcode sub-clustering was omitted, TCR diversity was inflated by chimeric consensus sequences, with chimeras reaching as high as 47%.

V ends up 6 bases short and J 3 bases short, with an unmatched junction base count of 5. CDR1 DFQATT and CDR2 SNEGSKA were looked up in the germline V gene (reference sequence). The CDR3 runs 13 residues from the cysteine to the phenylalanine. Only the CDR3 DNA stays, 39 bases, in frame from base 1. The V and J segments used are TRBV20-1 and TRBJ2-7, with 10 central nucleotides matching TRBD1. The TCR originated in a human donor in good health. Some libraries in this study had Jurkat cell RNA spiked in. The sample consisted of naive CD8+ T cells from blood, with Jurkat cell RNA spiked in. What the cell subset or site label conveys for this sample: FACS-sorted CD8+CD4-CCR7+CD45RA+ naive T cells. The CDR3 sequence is CSAPTGGGYEQYF. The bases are TGCAGTGCCCCGACAGGGGGCGGCTACGAGCAGTACTTC.